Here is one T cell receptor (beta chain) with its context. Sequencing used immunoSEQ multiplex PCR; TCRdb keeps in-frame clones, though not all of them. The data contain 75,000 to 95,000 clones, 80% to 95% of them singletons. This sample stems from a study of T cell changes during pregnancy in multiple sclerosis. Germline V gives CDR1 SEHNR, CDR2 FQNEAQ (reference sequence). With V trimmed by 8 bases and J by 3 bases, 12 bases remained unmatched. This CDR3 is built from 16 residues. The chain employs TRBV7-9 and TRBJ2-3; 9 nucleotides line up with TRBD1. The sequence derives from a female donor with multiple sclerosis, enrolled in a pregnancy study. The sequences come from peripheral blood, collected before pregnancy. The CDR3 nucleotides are TGTGCCAGCGGCCCCTACAGGGGGCGGAAGACAGATACGCAGTATTTT. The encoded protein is CASGPYRGRKTDTQYF.